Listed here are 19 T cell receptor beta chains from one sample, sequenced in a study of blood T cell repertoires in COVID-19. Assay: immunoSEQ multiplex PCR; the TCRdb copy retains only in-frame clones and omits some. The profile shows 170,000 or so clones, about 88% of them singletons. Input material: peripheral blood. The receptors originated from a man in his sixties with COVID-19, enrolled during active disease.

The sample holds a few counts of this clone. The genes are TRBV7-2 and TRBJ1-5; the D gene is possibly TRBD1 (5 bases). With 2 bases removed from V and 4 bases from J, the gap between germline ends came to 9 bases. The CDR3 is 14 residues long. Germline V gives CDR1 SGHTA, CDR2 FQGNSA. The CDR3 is CASSLWGGNQPQHF. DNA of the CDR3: TGTGCCAGCAGCTTATGGGGGGGGAATCAGCCCCAGCATTTT. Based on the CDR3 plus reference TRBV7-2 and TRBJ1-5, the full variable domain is GAGVSQSPSNKVTEKGKDVELRCDPISGHTALYWYRQSLGQGLEFLIYFQGNSAPDKSGLPSDRFSAERTGGSVSTLTIQRTQQEDSAVYLCASSLWGGNQPQHFGDGTRLSIL.

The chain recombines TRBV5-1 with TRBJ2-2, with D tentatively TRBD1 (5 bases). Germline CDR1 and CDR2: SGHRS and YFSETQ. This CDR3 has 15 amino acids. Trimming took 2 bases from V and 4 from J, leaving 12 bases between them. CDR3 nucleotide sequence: TGCGCCAGCAGCTTTCTTCAGGGTGTCACCGGGGAGCTGTTTTTT. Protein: CASSFLQGVTGELFF.

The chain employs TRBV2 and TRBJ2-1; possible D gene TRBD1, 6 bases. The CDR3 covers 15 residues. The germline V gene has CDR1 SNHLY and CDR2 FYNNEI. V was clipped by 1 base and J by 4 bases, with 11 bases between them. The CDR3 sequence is CASSEESGQYNEQFF. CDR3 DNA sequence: TGTGCCAGCAGTGAAGAGTCGGGACAATACAATGAGCAGTTCTTC.

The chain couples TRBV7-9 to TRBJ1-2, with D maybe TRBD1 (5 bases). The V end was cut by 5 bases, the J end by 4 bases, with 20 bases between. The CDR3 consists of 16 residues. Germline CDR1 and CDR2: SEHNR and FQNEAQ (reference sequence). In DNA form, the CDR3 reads TGTGCCAGCAGCCCTCAGGGTCAGATCGGGAGCTATGGCTACACCTTC. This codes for CASSPQGQIGSYGYTF.

The chain's CDR3 is CASSVDFWTGNNEQFF. The CDR3 DNA follows: TGTGCCAGCAGCGTAGACTTCTGGACAGGGAACAATGAGCAGTTCTTC. The genes are TRBV9 and TRBJ2-1, with 8 bases fitting TRBD1. The germline CDR1 and CDR2 sequences are SGDLS and YYNGEE. The CDR3 runs 16 residues. Trimming cost V 0 bases and J 5 bases; bases outside gene matches: 7. The variable domain in full, with the rest retrieved from reference TRBV9 and TRBJ2-1, is DSGVTQTPKHLITATGQRVTLRCSPRSGDLSVYWYQQSLDQGLQFLIQYYNGEERAKGNILERFSAQQFPDLHSELNLSSLELGDSALYFCASSVDFWTGNNEQFFGPGTRLTVL.

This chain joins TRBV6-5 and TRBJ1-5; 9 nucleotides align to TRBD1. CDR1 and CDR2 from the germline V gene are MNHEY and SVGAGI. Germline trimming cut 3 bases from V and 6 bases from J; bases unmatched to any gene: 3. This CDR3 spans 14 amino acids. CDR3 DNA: TGTGCCAGCAGTTATGGGACAGGGATTCAGCCCCAGCATTTT. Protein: CASSYGTGIQPQHF.

This CDR3 reads CASSLFTGVGSGNTIYF. The CDR3 DNA is TGTGCCAGTAGTCTTTTCACAGGGGTTGGCTCTGGAAACACCATATATTTT. This sequence joins TRBV19 and TRBJ1-3; 7 bases are a match to TRBD1. J was trimmed by 0 bases and V by 5 bases; bases with no gene match: 10. The CDR3 is 17 residues long. Looked up from germline, CDR1 is LNHDA and CDR2 is SQIVND (reference sequence).

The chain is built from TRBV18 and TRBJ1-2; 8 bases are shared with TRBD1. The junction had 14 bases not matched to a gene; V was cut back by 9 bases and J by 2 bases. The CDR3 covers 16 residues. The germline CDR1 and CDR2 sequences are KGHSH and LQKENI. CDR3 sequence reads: CASQPGTGLYNYGYTF. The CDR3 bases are TGTGCCAGTCAACCCGGGACAGGTCTTTACAACTATGGCTACACCTTC.

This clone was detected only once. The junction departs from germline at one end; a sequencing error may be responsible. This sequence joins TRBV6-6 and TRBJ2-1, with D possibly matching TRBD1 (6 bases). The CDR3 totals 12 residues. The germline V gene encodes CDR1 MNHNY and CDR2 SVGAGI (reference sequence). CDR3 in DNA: TGTGCCAGCAGTAACACAGGGCCCCCGAAAGTCTTC. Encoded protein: CASSNTGPPKVF.

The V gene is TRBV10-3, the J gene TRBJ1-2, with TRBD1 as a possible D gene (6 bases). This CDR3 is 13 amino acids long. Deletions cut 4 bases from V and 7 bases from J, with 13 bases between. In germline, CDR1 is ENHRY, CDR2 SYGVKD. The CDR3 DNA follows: TGTGCCATCAGTGCCACAGGGACGTCTGGCTACACCTTC. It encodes CAISATGTSGYTF.

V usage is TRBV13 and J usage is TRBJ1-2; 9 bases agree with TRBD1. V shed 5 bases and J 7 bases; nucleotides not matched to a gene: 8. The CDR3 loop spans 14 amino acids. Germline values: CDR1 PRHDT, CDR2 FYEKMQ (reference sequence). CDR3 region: CASSLNTGGSGYTF. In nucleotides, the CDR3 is TGTGCCAGCAGCCTAAATACAGGGGGCAGTGGCTACACCTTC.

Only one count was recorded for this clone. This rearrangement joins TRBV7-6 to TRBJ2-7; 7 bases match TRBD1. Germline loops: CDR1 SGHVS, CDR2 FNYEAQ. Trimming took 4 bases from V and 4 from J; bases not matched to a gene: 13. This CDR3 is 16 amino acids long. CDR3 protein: CASSCPGQKQPYEQYF. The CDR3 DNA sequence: TGTGCCAGCAGCTGTCCGGGACAGAAACAACCTTACGAGCAGTACTTC. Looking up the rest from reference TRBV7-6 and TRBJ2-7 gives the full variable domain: GAGVSQSPRYKVTKRGQDVALRCDPISGHVSLYWYRQALGQGPEFLTYFNYEAQQDKSGLPNDRFSAERPEGSISTLTIQRTEQRDSAMYRCASSCPGQKQPYEQYFGPGTRLTVT.

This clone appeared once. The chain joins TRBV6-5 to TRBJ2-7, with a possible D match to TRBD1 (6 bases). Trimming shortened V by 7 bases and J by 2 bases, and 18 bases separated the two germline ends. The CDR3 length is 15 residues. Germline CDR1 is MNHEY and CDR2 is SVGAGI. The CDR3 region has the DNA TGTGCCAGCATGGTGTCTCGGGACACCGCCTACGAGCAGTACTTC. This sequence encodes CASMVSRDTAYEQYF.

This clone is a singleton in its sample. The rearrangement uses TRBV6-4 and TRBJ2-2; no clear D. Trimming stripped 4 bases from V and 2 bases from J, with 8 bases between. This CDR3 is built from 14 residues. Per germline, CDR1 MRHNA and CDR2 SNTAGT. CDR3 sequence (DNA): TGTGCCAGCAGTGTTCAGGAAAACACCGGGGAGCTGTTTTTT. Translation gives CASSVQENTGELFF.

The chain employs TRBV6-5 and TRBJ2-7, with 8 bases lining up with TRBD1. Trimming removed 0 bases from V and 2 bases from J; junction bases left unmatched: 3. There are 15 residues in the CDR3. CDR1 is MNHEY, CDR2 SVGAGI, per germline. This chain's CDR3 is CASSYSRTGTYEQYF. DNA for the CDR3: TGTGCCAGCAGTTACTCCAGGACAGGGACCTACGAGCAGTACTTC.

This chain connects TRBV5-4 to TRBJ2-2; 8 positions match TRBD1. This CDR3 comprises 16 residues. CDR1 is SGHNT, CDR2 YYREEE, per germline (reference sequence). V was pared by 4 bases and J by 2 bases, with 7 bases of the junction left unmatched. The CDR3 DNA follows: TGTGCCAGCAGCCGGGGACAGGTTCGAAACACCGGGGAGCTGTTTTTT. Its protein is CASSRGQVRNTGELFF. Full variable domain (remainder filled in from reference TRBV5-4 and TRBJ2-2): ETGVTQSPTHLIKTRGQQVTLRCSSQSGHNTVSWYQQALGQGPQFIFQYYREEENGRGNFPPRFSGLQFPNYSSELNVNALELDDSALYLCASSRGQVRNTGELFFGEGSRLTVL.

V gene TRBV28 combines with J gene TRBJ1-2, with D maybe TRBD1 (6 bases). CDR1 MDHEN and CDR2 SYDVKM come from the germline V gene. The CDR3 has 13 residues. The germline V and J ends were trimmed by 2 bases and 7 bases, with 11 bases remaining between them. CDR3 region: CASSLTGISGYTF. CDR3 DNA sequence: TGTGCCAGCAGTTTAACAGGGATCAGTGGCTACACCTTC.

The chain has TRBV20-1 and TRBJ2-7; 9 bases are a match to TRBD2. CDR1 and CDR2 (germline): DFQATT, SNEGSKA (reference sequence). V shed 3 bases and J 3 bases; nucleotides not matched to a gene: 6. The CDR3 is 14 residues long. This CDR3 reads CSASPLAGFYEQYF. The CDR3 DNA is TGCAGTGCTAGTCCTCTAGCGGGGTTCTACGAGCAGTACTTC.

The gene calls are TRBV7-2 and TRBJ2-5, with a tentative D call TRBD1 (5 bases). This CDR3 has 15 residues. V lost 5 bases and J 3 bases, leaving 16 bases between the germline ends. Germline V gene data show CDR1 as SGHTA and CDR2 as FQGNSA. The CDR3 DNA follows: TGTGCCAGCAGCCTATCCCAGACACAGGAAGAGACCCAGTACTTC. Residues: CASSLSQTQEETQYF.